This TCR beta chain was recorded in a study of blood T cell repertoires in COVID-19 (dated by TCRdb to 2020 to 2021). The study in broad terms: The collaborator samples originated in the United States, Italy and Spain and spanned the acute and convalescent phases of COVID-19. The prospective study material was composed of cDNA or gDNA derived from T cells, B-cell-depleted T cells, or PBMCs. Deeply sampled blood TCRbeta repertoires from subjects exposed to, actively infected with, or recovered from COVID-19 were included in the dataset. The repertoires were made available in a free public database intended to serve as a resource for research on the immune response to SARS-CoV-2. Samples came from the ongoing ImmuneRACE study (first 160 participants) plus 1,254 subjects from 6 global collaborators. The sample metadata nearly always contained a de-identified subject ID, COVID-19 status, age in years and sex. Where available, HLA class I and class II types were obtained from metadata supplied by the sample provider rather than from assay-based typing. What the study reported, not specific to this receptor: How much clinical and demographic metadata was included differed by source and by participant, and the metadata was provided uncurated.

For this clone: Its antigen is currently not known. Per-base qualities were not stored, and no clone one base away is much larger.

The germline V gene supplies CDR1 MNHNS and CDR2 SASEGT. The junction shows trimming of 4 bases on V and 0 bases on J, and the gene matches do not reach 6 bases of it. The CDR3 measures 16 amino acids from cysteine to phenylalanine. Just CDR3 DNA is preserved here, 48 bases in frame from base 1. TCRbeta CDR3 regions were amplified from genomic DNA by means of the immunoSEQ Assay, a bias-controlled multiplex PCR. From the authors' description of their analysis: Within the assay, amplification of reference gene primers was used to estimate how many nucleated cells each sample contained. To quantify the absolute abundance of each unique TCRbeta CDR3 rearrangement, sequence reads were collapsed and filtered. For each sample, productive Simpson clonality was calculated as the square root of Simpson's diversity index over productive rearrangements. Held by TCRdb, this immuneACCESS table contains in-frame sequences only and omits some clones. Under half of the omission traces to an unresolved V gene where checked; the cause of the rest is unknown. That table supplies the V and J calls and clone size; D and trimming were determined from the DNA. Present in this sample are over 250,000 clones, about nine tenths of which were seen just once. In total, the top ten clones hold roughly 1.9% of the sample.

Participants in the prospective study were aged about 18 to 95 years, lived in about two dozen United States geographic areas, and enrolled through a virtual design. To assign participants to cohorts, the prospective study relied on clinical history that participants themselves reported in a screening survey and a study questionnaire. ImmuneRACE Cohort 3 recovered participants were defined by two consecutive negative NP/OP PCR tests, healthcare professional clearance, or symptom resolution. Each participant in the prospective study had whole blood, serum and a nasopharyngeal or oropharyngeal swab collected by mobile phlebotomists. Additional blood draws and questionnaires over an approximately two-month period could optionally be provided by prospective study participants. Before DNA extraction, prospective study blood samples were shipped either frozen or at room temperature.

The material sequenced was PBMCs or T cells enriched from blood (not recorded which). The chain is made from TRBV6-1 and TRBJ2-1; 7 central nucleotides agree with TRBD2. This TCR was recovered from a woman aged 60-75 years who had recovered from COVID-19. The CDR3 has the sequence CASSGGSSGSYNEQFF. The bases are TGTGCCAGCAGTGGCGGCTCTAGCGGCTCCTACAATGAGCAGTTCTTC.